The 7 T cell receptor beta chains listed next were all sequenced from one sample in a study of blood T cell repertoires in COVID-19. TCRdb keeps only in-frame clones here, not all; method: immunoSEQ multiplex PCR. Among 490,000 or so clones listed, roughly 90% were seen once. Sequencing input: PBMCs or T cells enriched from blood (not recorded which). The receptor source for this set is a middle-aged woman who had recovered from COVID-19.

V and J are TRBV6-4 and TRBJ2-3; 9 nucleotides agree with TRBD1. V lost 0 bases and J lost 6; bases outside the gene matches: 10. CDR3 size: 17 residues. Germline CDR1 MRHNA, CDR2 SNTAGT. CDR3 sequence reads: CASSDSLTGGTSDTQYF. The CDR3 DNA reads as TGTGCCAGCAGTGACTCTCTGACAGGGGGGACGTCTGATACGCAGTATTTT.

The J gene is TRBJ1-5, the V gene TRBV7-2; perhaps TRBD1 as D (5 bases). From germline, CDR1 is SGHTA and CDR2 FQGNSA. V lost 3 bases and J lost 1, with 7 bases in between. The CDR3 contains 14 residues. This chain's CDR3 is CASSFRGSNQPQHF. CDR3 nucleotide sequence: TGTGCCAGCAGCTTCCGGGGGAGCAATCAGCCCCAGCATTTT.

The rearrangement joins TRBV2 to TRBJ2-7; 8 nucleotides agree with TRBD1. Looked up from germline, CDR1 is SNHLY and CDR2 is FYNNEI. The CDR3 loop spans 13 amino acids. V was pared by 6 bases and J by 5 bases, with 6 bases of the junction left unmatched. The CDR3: CASRGQVGNEQYF. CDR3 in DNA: TGTGCCAGCAGGGGACAGGTCGGGAACGAGCAGTACTTC.

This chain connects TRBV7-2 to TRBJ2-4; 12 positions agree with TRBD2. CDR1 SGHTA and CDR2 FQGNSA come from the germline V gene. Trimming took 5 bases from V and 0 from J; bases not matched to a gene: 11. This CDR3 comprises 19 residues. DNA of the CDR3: TGTGCCAGCAGCCCGATGACTAGCGGGAGAGAACTAGCCAAAAACATTCAGTACTTC. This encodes CASSPMTSGRELAKNIQYF.

Here the CDR3 DNA reads TGCGCCAGCAGCCAAGTTAGTTTGAGCCCTCTGTGGGGCTACACCTTC. Encoded protein: CASSQVSLSPLWGYTF. V and J are TRBV4-3 and TRBJ1-2, with D unclear. CDR1 is LGHNA and CDR2 is YSLEER in the germline V gene. V lost 1 base and J 8 bases, leaving 20 bases between the germline ends. The CDR3 consists of 16 residues.

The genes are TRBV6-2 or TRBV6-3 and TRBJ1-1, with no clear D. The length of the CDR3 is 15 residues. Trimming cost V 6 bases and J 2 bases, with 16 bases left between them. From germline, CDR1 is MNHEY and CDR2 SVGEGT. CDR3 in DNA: TGTGCCAGCAGCCAAGGCCGGCGAGGAAACACTGAAGCTTTCTTT. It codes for CASSQGRRGNTEAFF.

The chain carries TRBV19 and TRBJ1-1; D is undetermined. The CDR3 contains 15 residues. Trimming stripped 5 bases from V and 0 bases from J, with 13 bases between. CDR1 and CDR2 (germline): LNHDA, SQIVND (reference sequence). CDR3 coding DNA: TGTGCCAGTAGTTTCGCAGGACTTATGAACACTGAAGCTTTCTTT. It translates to CASSFAGLMNTEAFF.